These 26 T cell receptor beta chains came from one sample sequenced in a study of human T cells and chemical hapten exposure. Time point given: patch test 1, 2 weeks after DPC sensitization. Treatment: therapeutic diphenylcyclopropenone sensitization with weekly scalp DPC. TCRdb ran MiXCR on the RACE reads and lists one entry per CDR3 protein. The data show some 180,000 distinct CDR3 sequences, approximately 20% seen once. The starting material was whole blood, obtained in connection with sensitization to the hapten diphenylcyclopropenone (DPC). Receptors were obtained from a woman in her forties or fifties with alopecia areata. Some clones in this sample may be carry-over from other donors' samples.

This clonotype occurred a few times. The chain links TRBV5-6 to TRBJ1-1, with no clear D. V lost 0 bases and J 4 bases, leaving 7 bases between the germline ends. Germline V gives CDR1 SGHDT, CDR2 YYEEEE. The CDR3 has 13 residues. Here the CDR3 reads CASSLATSTEAFF. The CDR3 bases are TGTGCCAGCAGCTTGGCGACGTCCACTGAAGCTTTCTTT.

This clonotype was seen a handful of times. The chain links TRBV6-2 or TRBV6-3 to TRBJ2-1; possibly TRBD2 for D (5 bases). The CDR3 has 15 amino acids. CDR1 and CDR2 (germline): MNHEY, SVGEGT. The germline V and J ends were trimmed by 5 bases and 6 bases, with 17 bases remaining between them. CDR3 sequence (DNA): TGTGCCAGCAGTACCCCCCGGGATGTCGTCAATGAGCAGTTCTTC. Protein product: CASSTPRDVVNEQFF.

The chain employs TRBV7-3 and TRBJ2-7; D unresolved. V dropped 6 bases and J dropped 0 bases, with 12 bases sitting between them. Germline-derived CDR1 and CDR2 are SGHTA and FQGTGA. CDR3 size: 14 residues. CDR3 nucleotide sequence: TGTGCCAGCAGGTCGGGTGGAAGCTCCTACGAGCAGTACTTC. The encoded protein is CASRSGGSSYEQYF.

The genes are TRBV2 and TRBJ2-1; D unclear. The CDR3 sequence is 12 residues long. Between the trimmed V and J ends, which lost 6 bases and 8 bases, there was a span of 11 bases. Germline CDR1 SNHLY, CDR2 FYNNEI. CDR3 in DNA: TGTGCCAGCAGGTCTGGGTGGGATGAGCAGTTCTTC. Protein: CASRSGWDEQFF.

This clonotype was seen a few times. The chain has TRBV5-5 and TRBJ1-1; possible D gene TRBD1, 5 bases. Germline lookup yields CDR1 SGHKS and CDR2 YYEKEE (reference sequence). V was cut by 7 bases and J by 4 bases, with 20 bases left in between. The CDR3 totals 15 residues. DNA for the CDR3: TGTGCCAGCTTCACAGGTATTAGGCCCCTCACTGAAGCTTTCTTT. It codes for CASFTGIRPLTEAFF. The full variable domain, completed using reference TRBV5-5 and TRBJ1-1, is DAGVTQSPTHLIKTRGQQVTLRCSPISGHKSVSWYQQVLGQGPQFIFQYYEKEERGRGNFPDRFSARQFPNYSSELNVNALLLGDSALYLCASFTGIRPLTEAFFGQGTRLTVV.

Here the CDR3 reads CSATTGPDTQYF. In nucleotides, the CDR3 is TGCAGTGCAACCACAGGGCCAGATACGCAGTATTTT. The chain has TRBV20-1 and TRBJ2-3; weak D call: TRBD1 (6 bases). The V end lost 6 bases, the J end lost 4 bases, and 11 bases lay between the germline ends. Germline lookup yields CDR1 DFQATT and CDR2 SNEGSKA (reference sequence). This CDR3 contains 12 residues.

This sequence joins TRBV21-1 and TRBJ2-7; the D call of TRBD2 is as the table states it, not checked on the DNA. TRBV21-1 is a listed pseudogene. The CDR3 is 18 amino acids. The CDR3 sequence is CASSKRARTSGEPYEQYF. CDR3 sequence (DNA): TGTGCCAGCAGCAAACGCGCGAGGACTAGCGGGGAACCCTACGAGCAGTACTTC.

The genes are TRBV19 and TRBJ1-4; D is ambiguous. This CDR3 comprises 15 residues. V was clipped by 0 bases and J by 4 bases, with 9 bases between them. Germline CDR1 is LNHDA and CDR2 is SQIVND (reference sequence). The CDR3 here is CASSIDRGGNEKLFF. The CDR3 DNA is TGTGCCAGTAGTATAGATCGGGGTGGTAATGAAAAACTGTTTTTT.

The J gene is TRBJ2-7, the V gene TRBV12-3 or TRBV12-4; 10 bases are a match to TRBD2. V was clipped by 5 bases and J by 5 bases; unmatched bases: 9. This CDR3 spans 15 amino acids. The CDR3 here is CASSPSGRALHEQYF. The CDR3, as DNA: TGTGCCAGCAGTCCCAGCGGGAGGGCCCTCCACGAGCAGTACTTC.

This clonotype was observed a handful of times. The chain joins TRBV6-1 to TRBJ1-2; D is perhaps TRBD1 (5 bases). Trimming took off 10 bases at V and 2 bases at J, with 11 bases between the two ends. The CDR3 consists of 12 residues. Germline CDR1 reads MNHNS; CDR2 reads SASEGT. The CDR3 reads CANSRANYGYTF. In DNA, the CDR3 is TGTGCCAATTCCAGGGCCAACTATGGCTACACCTTC.

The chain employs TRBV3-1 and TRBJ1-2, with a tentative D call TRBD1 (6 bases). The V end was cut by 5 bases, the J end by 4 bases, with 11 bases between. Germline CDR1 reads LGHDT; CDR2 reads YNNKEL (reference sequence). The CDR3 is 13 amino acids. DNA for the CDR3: TGTGCCAGCAGCTTAGACAGGCGCTATGGCTACACCTTC. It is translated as CASSLDRRYGYTF.

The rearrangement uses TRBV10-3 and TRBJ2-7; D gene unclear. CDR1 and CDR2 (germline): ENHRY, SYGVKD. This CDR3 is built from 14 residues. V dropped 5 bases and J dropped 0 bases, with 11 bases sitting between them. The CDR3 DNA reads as TGTGCCATCAGTAAAGACCCAAGCTCCTACGAGCAGTACTTC. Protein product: CAISKDPSSYEQYF.

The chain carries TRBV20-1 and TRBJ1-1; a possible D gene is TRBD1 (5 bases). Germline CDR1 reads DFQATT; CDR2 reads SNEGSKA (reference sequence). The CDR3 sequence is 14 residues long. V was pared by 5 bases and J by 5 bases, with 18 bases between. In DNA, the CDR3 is TGCAGTGCTGCCCGGGGCGAGTCCGGGACTGAAGCTTTCTTT. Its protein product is CSAARGESGTEAFF.

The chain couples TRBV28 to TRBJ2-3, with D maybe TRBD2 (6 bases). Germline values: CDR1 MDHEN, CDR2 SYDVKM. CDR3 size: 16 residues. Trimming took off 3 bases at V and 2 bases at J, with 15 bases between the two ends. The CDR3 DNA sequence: TGTGCCAGCAGTTTTCTAAGGCGGGATTCCACAGATACGCAGTATTTT. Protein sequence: CASSFLRRDSTDTQYF.

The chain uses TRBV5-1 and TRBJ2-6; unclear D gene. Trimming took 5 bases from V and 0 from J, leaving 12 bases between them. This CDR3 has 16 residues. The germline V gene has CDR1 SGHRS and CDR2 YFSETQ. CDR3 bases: TGCGCCAGCAGATTAGAACCAGTCTCTGGGGCCAACGTCCTGACTTTC. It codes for CASRLEPVSGANVLTF.

CDR3: CASSLIDRYNEQFF. The CDR3 DNA sequence: TGTGCCAGCAGTTTAATCGACAGATACAATGAGCAGTTCTTC. The chain has TRBV27 and TRBJ2-1; D perhaps matches TRBD1 (5 bases). V lost 2 bases and J 4 bases, leaving 9 bases between the germline ends. The CDR3 extends over 14 amino acids. The germline gives CDR1 MNHEY, CDR2 SMNVEV (reference sequence).

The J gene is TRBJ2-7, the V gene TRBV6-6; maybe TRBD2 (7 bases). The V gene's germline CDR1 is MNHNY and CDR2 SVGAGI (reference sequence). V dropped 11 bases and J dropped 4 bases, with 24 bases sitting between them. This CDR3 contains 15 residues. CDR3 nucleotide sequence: TGTGCCTGCAAGAGTCCGGGGGGCGAGCAGTACGAGCAGTACTTC. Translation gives CACKSPGGEQYEQYF.

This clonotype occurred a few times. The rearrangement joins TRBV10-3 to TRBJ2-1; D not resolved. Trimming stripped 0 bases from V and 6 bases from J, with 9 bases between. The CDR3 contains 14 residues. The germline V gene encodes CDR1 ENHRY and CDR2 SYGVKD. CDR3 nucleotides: TGTGCCATCAGTGAGTCGTACGCCCTCAATGAGCAGTTCTTC. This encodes CAISESYALNEQFF.

The CDR3 sequence is CASSFIGYEQYF. The CDR3 DNA is TGTGCCAGCAGCTTTATCGGCTACGAGCAGTACTTC. The chain carries TRBV11-2 and TRBJ2-7; D gene uncertain. This CDR3 is built from 12 residues. Germline CDR1 is SGHAT and CDR2 is FQNNGV. V lost 3 bases and J 3 bases, leaving 6 bases between the germline ends.

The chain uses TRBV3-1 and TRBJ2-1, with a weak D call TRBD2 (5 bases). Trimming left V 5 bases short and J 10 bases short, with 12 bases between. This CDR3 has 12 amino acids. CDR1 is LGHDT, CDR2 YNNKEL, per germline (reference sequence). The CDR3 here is CASSTYRREQFF. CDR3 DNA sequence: TGTGCCAGCAGCACATATCGGAGGGAGCAGTTCTTC.

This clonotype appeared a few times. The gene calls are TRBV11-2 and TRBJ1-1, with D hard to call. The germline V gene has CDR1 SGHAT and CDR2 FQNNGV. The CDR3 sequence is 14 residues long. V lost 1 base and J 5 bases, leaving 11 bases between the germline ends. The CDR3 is CASSLVEGGTEAFF. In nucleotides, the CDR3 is TGTGCCAGCAGCTTAGTGGAGGGTGGAACTGAAGCTTTCTTT. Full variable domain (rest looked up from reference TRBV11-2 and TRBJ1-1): EAGVAQSPRYKIIEKRQSVAFWCNPISGHATLYWYQQILGQGPKLLIQFQNNGVVDDSQLPKDRFSAERLKGVDSTLKIQPAKLEDSAVYLCASSLVEGGTEAFFGQGTRLTVV.

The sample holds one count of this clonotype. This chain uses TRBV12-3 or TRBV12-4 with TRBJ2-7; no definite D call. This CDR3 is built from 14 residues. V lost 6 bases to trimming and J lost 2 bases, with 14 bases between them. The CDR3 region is CASRDHGAAYEQYF. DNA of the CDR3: TGTGCCAGCAGGGATCACGGCGCCGCCTACGAGCAGTACTTC.

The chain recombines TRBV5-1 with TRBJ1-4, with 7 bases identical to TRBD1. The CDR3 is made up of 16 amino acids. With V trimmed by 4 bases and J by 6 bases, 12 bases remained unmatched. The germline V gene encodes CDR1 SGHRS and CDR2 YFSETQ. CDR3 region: CASSLNRQGSDEKLFF. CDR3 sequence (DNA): TGCGCCAGCAGCCTTAACAGACAGGGATCGGATGAAAAACTGTTTTTT.

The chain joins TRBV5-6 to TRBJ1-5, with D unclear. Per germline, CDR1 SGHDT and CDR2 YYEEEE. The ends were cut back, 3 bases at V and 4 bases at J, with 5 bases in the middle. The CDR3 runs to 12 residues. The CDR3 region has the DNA TGTGCCAGCAGCTGGCAAAATCAGCCCCAGCATTTT. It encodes CASSWQNQPQHF.

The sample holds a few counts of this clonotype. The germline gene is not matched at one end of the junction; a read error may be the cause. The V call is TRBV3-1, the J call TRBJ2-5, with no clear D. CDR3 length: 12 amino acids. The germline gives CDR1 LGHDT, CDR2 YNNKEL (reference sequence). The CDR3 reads CASSQDWGRLDF. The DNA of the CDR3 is TGTGCCAGCAGCCAAGACTGGGGTCGCTTGGACTTC.

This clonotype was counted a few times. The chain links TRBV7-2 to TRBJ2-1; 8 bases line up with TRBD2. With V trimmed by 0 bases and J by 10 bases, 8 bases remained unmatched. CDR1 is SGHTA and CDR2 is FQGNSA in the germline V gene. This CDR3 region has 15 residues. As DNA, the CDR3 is TGTGCCAGCAGCTTAGCGCACGGGAGGGCATGGGAGCAGTTCTTC. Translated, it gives CASSLAHGRAWEQFF.